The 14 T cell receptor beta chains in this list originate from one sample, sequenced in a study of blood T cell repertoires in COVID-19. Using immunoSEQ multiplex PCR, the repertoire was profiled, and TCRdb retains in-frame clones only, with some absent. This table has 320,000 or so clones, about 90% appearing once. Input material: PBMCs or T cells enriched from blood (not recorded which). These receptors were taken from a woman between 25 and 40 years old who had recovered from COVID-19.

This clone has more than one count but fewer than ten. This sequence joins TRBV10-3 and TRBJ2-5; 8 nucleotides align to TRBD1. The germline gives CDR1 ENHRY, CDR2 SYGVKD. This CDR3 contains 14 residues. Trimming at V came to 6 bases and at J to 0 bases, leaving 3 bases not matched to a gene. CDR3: CAISPGQDQETQYF. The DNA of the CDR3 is TGTGCCATCAGCCCGGGACAGGACCAAGAGACCCAGTACTTC.

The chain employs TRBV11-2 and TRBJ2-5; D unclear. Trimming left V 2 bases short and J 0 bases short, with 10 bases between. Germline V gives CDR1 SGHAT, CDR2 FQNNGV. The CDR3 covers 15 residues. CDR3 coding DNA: TGTGCCAGCAGCTTATCCCCCCGGTACCAAGAGACCCAGTACTTC. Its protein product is CASSLSPRYQETQYF.

The CDR3: CATAGTVYNEQFF. DNA of the CDR3: TGTGCCACCGCCGGGACAGTTTACAATGAGCAGTTCTTC. The chain couples TRBV7-2 to TRBJ2-1, with 7 nucleotides matching TRBD1. In germline, CDR1 is SGHTA, CDR2 FQGNSA. The CDR3 spans 13 residues. With 10 bases clipped from V and 4 bases from J, the junction kept 7 bases outside the gene matches.

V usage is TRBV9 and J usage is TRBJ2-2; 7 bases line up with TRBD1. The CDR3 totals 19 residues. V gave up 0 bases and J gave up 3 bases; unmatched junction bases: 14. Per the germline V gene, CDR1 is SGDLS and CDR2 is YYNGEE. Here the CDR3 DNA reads TGTGCCAGCAGCGTAGGACAGGGAATGTCGTCACCGGACACCGGGGAGCTGTTTTTT. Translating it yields CASSVGQGMSSPDTGELFF.

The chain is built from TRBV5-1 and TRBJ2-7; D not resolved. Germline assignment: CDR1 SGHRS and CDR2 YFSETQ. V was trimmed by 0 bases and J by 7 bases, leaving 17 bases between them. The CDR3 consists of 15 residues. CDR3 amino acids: CASSLEHGPRFEQYF. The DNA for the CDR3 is TGCGCCAGCAGCTTGGAGCACGGCCCCAGGTTTGAGCAGTACTTC.

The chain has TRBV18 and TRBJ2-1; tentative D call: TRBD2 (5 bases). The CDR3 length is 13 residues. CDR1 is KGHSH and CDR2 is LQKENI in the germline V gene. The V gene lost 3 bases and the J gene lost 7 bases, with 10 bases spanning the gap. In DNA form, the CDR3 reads TGTGCCAGCTCACCCCTACGCGGGAATGAGCAGTTCTTC. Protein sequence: CASSPLRGNEQFF.

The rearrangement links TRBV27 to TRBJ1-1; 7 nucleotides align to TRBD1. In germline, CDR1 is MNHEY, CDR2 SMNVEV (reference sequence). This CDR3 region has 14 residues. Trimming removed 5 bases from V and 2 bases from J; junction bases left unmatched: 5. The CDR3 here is CASSPQGSNTEAFF. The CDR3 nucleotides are TGTGCCAGCAGTCCACAGGGGTCAAACACTGAAGCTTTCTTT.

The CDR3 sequence is CASRRSSGTGAYEQYF. The CDR3 DNA is TGTGCCAGCAGAAGGAGCTCCGGGACAGGGGCCTACGAGCAGTACTTC. The chain has TRBV2 and TRBJ2-7, with 10 bases that match TRBD1. V lost 6 bases to trimming and J lost 2 bases; unmatched junction nucleotides: 10. The CDR3 is 16 amino acids. CDR1 and CDR2 from the germline V gene are SNHLY and FYNNEI.

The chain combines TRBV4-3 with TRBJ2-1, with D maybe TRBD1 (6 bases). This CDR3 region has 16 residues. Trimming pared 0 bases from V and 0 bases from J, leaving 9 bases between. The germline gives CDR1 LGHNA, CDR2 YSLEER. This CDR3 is CASSQDPGDSYNEQFF. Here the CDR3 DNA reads TGCGCCAGCAGCCAAGATCCAGGGGACTCCTACAATGAGCAGTTCTTC.

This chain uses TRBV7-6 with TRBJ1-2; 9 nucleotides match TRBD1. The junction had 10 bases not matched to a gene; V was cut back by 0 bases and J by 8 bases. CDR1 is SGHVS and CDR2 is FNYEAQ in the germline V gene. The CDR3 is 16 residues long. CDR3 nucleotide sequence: TGTGCCAGCAGCTTAGCCCTTTCGGGACAGGGCGGCGGCTACACCTTC. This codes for CASSLALSGQGGGYTF.

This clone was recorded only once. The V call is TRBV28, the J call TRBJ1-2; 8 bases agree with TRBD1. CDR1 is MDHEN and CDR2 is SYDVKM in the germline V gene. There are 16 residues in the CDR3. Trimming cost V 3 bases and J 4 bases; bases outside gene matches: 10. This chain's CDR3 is CASSFPPNQGAYGYTF. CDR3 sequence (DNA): TGTGCCAGCAGTTTTCCCCCGAACCAGGGGGCCTATGGCTACACCTTC.

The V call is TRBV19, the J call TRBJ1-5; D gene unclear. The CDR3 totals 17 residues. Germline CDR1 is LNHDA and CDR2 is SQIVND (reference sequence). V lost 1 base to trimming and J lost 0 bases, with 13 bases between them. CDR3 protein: CASSIVSSGSSNQPQHF. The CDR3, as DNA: TGTGCCAGTAGTATAGTATCATCGGGGTCTAGCAATCAGCCCCAGCATTTT.

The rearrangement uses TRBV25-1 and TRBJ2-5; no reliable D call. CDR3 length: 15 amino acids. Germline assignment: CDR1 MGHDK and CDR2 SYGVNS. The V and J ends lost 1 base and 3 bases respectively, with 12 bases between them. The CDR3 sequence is CASSESLGLKETQYF. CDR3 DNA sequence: TGTGCCAGCAGTGAATCTCTAGGATTGAAAGAGACCCAGTACTTC.

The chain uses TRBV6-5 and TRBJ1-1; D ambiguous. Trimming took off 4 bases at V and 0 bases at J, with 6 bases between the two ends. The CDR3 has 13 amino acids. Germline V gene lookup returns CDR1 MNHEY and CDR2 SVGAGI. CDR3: CASSSGVNTEAFF. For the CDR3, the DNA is TGTGCCAGCAGTTCGGGTGTGAACACTGAAGCTTTCTTT.